The 5 T cell receptor beta chains below were found in one sample sequenced in a study of technical replicates of blood from a few donors. Generated by immunoSEQ multiplex PCR, the TCRdb table keeps only in-frame clones and is missing some. In the table there are some 74,000 clones, 95% to 96% of which are singletons. Sequences were obtained from T cells isolated from PBMCs. All receptors derive from a human donor in good health.

The chain joins TRBV19 to TRBJ2-7, with D maybe TRBD2 (5 bases). Germline CDR1 reads LNHDA; CDR2 reads SQIVND (reference sequence). The CDR3 runs to 14 residues. Trimming shortened V by 5 bases and J by 1 base, and 12 bases separated the two germline ends. The CDR3, as DNA: TGTGCCAGTAGTGCCAAACTAGGATCCTACGAGCAGTACTTC. It translates to CASSAKLGSYEQYF.

The DNA of the CDR3 is TGTGCCAGCAGTTTTTTACAGGGATACCAAGAGACCCAGTACTTC. Translation: CASSFLQGYQETQYF. V and J are TRBV28 and TRBJ2-5, with D tentatively TRBD1 (6 bases). This CDR3 has 15 amino acids. The germline CDR1 and CDR2 sequences are MDHEN and SYDVKM. Trimming pared 3 bases from V and 0 bases from J, leaving 11 bases between.

This chain uses TRBV28 with TRBJ2-7; maybe TRBD1 (5 bases). The CDR3 is 15 amino acids. CDR1 and CDR2 (germline): MDHEN, SYDVKM. Trimming removed 3 bases from V and 4 bases from J, with 16 bases in between. CDR3 in amino acids: CASSFSPGQSYEQYF. The CDR3 DNA reads as TGTGCCAGCAGTTTTTCACCTGGACAAAGTTACGAGCAGTACTTC.

V gene TRBV6-5 combines with J gene TRBJ2-1; 10 nucleotides agree with TRBD1. This CDR3 has 15 residues. Germline lookup yields CDR1 MNHEY and CDR2 SVGAGI. V dropped 0 bases and J dropped 8; count of bases not matched to a gene: 4. CDR3 protein: CASSYSRQGADEQFF. In nucleotides, the CDR3 is TGTGCCAGCAGTTACTCAAGACAGGGGGCCGATGAGCAGTTCTTC.

This rearrangement joins TRBV11-3 to TRBJ2-5; 8 nucleotides agree with TRBD2. The CDR3 totals 14 residues. After removal of 7 bases from V and 2 bases from J, the junction contained 6 bases not matched to a gene. CDR1 and CDR2 from the germline V gene are SGHNT and YENEEA. CDR3 DNA: TGTGCCAGCACCAAGCGGGGGAGACAAGAGACCCAGTACTTC. Translation gives CASTKRGRQETQYF.